This T cell receptor beta chain was captured in a study of blood T cell repertoires in COVID-19. TCRdb's table, derived via immunoSEQ multiplex PCR, lists solely in-frame clones and lacks some. The sample lists approximately 140,000 clones; roughly 76% were seen once. This CDR3 contains 19 residues. The V gene lost 2 bases and the J gene lost 7 bases, with 27 bases spanning the gap. Germline V lookup: CDR1 SGHTA, CDR2 FQGTGA. The specimen sequenced was peripheral blood. The V call is TRBV7-3, the J call TRBJ2-1; a weak D match, TRBD2 (6 bases). This TCR was sampled from a human donor with acute or convalescent COVID-19. The donor label of this sample is uncertain. For the CDR3, the DNA is TGTGCCAGCAGCTTATTATTATTCGCCGGCGGGGTGAAGGGGAATGAGCAGTTCTTC. Protein sequence: CASSLLLFAGGVKGNEQFF.